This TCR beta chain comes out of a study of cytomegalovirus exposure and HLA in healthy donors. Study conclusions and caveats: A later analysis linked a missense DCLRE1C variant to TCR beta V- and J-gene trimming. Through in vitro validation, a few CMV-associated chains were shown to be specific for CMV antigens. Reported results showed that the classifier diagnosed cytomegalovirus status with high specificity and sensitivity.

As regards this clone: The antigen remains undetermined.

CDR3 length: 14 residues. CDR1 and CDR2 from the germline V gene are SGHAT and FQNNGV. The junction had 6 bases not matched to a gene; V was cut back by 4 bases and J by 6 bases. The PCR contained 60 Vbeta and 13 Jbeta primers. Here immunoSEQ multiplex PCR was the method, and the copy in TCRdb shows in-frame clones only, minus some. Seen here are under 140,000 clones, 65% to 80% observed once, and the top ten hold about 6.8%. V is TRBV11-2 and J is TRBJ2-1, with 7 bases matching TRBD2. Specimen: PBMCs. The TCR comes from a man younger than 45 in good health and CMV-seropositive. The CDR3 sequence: CASSYVGGGNEQFF. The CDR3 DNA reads TGTGCCAGCAGCTACGTGGGGGGGGGCAATGAGCAGTTCTTC. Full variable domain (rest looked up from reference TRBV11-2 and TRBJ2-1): EAGVAQSPRYKIIEKRQSVAFWCNPISGHATLYWYQQILGQGPKLLIQFQNNGVVDDSQLPKDRFSAERLKGVDSTLKIQPAKLEDSAVYLCASSYVGGGNEQFFGPGTRLTVL.